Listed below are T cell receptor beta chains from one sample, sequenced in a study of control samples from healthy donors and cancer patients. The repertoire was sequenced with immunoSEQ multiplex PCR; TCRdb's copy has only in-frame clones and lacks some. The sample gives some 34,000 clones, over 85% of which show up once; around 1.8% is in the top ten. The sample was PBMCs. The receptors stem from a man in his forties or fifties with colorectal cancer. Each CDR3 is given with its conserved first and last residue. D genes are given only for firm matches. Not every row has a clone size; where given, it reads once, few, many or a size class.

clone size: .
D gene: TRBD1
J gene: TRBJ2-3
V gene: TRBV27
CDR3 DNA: TGTGCCAGCATAGTACCAGGGGGCGCGGTCTCTCAAGCCCATACGCAGTATTTT
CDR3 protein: CASIVPGGAVSQAHTQYF

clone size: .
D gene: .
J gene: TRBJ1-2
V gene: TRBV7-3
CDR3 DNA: TGTGCCAGCAGCTCGGGGGGCGGAGACTATGGCTACACCTTC
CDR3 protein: CASSSGGGDYGYTF

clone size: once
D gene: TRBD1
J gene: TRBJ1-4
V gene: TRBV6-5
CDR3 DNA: TGTGCCAGCAGCCGACAGGGTGGTAATGAAAAACTGTTTTTT
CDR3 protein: CASSRQGGNEKLFF

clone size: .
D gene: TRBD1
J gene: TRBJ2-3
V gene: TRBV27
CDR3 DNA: TGTGCCAGCAGTGACACAGGGGCAAGCACAGATACGCAGTATTTT
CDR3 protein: CASSDTGASTDTQYF

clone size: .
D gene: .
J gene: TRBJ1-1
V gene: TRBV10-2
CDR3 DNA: TGCGCCAGCAGTGATTCAGCGAACACTGAAGCTTTCTTT
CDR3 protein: CASSDSANTEAFF

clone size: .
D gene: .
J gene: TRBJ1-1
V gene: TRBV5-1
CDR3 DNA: TGCGCCAGCACCGTCGGAGCCGGGAACACTGAAGCTTTCTTT
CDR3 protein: CASTVGAGNTEAFF

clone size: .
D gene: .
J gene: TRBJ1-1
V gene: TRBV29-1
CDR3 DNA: TGCAGCGTTGCCAGACAGGCCAAGAACACTGAAGCTTTCTTT
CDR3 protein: CSVARQAKNTEAFF

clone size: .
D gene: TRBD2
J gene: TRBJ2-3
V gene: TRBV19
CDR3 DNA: TGTGCCAGTAGTATACTGCTAGCGGGGGGACGAAGCACAGATACGCAGTATTTT
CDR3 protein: CASSILLAGGRSTDTQYF

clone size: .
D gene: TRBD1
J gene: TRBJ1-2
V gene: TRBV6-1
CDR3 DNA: TGTGCCAGCAGTGAAGCGGGGATTGGGACAGGGAACTATGGCTACACCTTC
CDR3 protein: CASSEAGIGTGNYGYTF

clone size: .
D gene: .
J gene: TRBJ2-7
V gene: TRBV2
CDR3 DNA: TGTGCCAGCTGTGGTCAGATCGGGGAGCAGTACTTC
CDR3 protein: CASCGQIGEQYF

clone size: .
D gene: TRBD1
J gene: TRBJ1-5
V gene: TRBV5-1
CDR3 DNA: TGCGCCAGCAGCCGGACAGGGGATAGCAATCAGCCCCAGCATTTT
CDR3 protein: CASSRTGDSNQPQHF

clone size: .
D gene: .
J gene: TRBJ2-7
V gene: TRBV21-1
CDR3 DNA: TGTGCCAGCAGGGACGACGTCCGGTCCGGTCAAGTCGCCGAGCAGTACTTC
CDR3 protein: CASRDDVRSGQVAEQYF

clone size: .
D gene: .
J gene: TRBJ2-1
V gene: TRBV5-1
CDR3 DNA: TGCGCCAGCTTTTCCCTTACCGGGGCCTACAATGAGCAGTTCTTC
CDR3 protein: CASFSLTGAYNEQFF

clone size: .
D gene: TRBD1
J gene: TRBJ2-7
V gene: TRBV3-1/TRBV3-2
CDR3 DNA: TGTGCCAGCAGCCCCCGGGACAGGGGGCCGTACGAGCAGTACTTC
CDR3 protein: CASSPRDRGPYEQYF

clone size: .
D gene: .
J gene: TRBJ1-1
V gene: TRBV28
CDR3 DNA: TGTGCCGCCCTCCTACAGGGACGGACTGAAGCTTTCTTT
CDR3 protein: CAALLQGRTEAFF

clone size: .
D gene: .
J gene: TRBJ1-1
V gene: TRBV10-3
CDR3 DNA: TGTGCCATCAGTGAAAGGAGGGTTGGTGGCACTGAAGCTTTCTTT
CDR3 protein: CAISERRVGGTEAFF

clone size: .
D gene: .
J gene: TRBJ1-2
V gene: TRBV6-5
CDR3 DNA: TGTGCCAGCAGTCCCGAGGGGCTCTATGGCTACACCTTC
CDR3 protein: CASSPEGLYGYTF

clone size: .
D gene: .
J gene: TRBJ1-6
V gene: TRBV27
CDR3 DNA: TGTGCCAGCAGTCTGGGGGTTTTTTCACCCCTCCACTTT
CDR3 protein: CASSLGVFSPLHF

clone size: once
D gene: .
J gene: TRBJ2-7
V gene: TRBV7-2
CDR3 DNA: TGTGCCAGCAGCTTAGAAGGATCAGGGAAGGTAGGCGAGCAGTACTTC
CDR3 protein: CASSLEGSGKVGEQYF

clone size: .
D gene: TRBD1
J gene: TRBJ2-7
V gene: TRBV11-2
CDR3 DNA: TGTGCCAGCAGCTCCACGACAGGGGGGGGCTACGAGCAGTACTTC
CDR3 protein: CASSSTTGGGYEQYF

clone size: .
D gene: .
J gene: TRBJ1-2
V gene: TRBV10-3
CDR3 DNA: TGTGCCATGAAACCGGGACAACTCTATGGCTACACCTTC
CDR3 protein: CAMKPGQLYGYTF

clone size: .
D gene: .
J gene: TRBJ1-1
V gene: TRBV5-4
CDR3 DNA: TGTGCCAGCAGCTTGGCGGGCAGGGTGAACCCTGAAGCTTTCTTT
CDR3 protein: CASSLAGRVNPEAFF

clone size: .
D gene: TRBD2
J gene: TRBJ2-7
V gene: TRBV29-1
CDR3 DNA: TGCAGCGCGGGGGGGTCCTACGAGCAGTACTTC
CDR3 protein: CSAGGSYEQYF

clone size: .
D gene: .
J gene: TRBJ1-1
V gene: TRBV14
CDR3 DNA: TGTGCCAGCAGCCAAGACCCGGGGGGAGCTATGAACACTGAAGCTTTCTTT
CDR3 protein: CASSQDPGGAMNTEAFF

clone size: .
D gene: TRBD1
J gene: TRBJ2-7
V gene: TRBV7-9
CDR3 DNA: TGTGCCAGCAGCCCCACCGGGACAGGGCCCCACGAGCAGTACTTC
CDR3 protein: CASSPTGTGPHEQYF

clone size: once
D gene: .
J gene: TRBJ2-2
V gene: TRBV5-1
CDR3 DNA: TGCGCCAGCAGTCCCAGGGGAGACACCGGGGAGCTGTTTTTT
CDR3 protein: CASSPRGDTGELFF

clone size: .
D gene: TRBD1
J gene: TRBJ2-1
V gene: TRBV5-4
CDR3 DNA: TGTGCCAGCAGCTTGTTGACAGGGGCGCAGGGGAGGCAGTTCTTC
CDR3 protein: CASSLLTGAQGRQFF

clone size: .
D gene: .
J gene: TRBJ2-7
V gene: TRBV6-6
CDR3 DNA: TGTGCCAGCAGTTACTCGACAGGTCCTTCCTACGAGCAGTACTTC
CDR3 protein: CASSYSTGPSYEQYF

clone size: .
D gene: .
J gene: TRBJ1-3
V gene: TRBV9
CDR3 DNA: TGTGCCAGCAGCGTAGGACAGACACGGGGAAACACCATATATTTT
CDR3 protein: CASSVGQTRGNTIYF

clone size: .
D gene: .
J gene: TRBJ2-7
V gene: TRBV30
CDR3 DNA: TGTGCCTGGAGTCGGGGTCTGGGGGTGGAGCAGTACTTC
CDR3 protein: CAWSRGLGVEQYF

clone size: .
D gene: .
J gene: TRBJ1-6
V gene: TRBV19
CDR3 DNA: TGTGCCACCAGGGGCAGGTCGTCCTATAATTCACCCCTCCACTTT
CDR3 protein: CATRGRSSYNSPLHF

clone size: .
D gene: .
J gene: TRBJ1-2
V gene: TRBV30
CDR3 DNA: TGTGCCTGGAGTCCGGACAGCCACTATGGCTACACCTTC
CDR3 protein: CAWSPDSHYGYTF

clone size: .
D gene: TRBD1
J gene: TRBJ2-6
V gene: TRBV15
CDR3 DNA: TGTGCCACCAGCTCTTATGGGACAGCTGGGGCCAACGTCCTGACTTTC
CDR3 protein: CATSSYGTAGANVLTF